The 2 T cell receptor beta chains in this list originate from one sample, sequenced in a study of T-cell memory formation after mild COVID-19. TCRdb redid the calling of the 5' RACE reads with MiXCR, one entry per CDR3 protein. The table records roughly 510,000 distinct CDR3 sequences, approximately 15% of them present only once. The sequenced sample consisted of PBMCs or a T cell subset sorted from them (not recorded which). All receptors come from an adult woman who had mild COVID-19 (a few samples of this study predate the infection). Cell type and time point are not known.

This clonotype was counted a few times. This chain uses TRBV29-1 with TRBJ2-1; tentatively, D is TRBD2 (5 bases). The V end was cut by 7 bases, the J end by 7 bases, with 17 bases between. Germline CDR1 and CDR2: SQVTM and ANQGSEA. The CDR3 is 13 amino acids. CDR3 in amino acids: CSAHNGIPNEQFF. Here the CDR3 DNA reads TGCAGCGCCCATAACGGGATTCCTAATGAGCAGTTCTTC.

This clonotype has only a few counts. The chain employs TRBV15 and TRBJ2-7; D is ambiguous. CDR1 and CDR2 from the germline V gene are LNHNV and YYDKDF (reference sequence). This CDR3 contains 13 residues. Trimming cost V 0 bases and J 12 bases, with 15 bases left between them. The CDR3 region is CATSRDIGPTGYF. The CDR3 DNA reads TGTGCCACCAGCAGAGATATCGGCCCCACGGGGTACTTC.